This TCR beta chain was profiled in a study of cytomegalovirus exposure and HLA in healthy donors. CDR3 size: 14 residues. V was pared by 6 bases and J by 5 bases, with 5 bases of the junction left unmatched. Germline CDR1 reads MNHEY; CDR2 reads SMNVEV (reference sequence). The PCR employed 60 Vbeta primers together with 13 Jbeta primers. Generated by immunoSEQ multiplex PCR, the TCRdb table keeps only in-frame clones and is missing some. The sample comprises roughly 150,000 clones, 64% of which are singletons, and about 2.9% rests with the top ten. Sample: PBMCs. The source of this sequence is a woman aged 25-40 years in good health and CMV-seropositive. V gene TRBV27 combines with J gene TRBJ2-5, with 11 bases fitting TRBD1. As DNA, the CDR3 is TGTGCCAGCAGGCGGACAGGGGGCTTGGAGACCCAGTACTTC. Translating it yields CASRRTGGLETQYF.